This note documents a single TCR beta chain sequence. These data are taken from a study of cytomegalovirus exposure and HLA in healthy donors. The CDR3 sequence is 15 residues long. CDR1 and CDR2 from the germline V gene are SEHNR and FQNEAQ (reference sequence). The V segment lost 6 bases and the J segment 2 bases; nucleotides outside the gene matches: 7. Use of 60 Vbeta and 13 Jbeta primers characterized the PCR. Here immunoSEQ multiplex PCR was the method, and the copy in TCRdb shows in-frame clones only, minus some. The sample has 150,000 to 160,000 clones, roughly 85% seen once; the top ten hold 2% to 2.5%.

V usage is TRBV7-9 and J usage is TRBJ2-1; 7 bases agree with TRBD1. The clonotype comes from a woman under 30 in good health and CMV-seronegative. The sequencing input was PBMCs. The CDR3 nucleotides read TGTGCCAGCAGTTCCGGACAGGCGACCTACAATGAGCAGTTCTTC. Translated: CASSSGQATYNEQFF.